Listed below are T cell receptor beta chains from one sample, sequenced in a study of blood T cell repertoires in COVID-19. TCRdb's table, derived via immunoSEQ multiplex PCR, lists solely in-frame clones and lacks some. Of roughly 290,000 clones listed, around 90% are singletons. Sequencing was done on a sample of PBMCs or T cells enriched from blood (not recorded which). All receptors derive from a middle-aged woman who had recovered from COVID-19. Both conserved end residues are part of each CDR3. Fields, in order: CDR3 length, J gene, V gene, CDR3 protein.

>21|TRBJ2-7|TRBV27
CASSHRFRDTKRGRNDYEQYF
>15|TRBJ1-6|TRBV19
CASSITGTGYSPLHF
>15|TRBJ2-7|TRBV28
CASSFALAGAYEQYF
>14|TRBJ2-1|TRBV7-3
CASSLTSGNNEQFF
>14|TRBJ2-7|TRBV7-2
CASSLFSGSYEQYF
>14|TRBJ2-1|TRBV28
CASNRGGTYNEQFF
>14|TRBJ1-1|TRBV6-5
CASRITGLNTEAFF
>12|TRBJ1-6|TRBV7-9
CASSFRESPLHF
>12|TRBJ1-2|TRBV9
CASSVAGSGYTF
>15|TRBJ1-2|TRBV4-1
CASSHPSRGDYGYTF
>17|TRBJ2-3|TRBV24-1
CATSDLPTLTSTDTQYF
>13|TRBJ2-5|TRBV20-1
CSASQGSQETQYF
>16|TRBJ1-5|TRBV6-1
CASSEALLTGYQPQHF
>13|TRBJ1-5|TRBV27
CASSWDSDQPQHF